This is a list of T cell receptor beta chains from one sample in a study of blood T cell repertoires in COVID-19. Clones were read by immunoSEQ multiplex PCR, and TCRdb kept only the in-frame ones, dropping some. The table shows around 170,000 clones, with approximately 80% occurring only once. Sequenced material: PBMCs or T cells enriched from blood (not recorded which). These receptors came from a man aged 50 to 60 who had recovered from COVID-19. Both conserved end residues are part of each CDR3. D genes are given only for firm matches. Only part of the rows carry a size: once, few, many, or a class if the clone is expanded.

J gene | clone size | D gene | V gene | CDR3 protein | CDR3 DNA
TRBJ2-1 | - | - | TRBV27 | CASRWGGGDEQFF | TGTGCCAGCAGATGGGGGGGCGGGGATGAGCAGTTCTTC
TRBJ1-1 | - | - | TRBV11-2 | CASSLTNTEAFF | TGTGCCAGCAGCTTAACAAACACTGAAGCTTTCTTT
TRBJ2-2 | - | - | TRBV6-2/TRBV6-3 | CASSYYSLSGGPGELFF | TGTGCCAGCAGTTACTATAGCCTCTCGGGGGGCCCCGGGGAGCTGTTTTTT
TRBJ2-3 | - | TRBD2 | TRBV11-2 | CASSRQRGGPDTQYF | TGTGCCAGCAGCCGCCAGCGGGGGGGCCCAGATACGCAGTATTTT
TRBJ2-1 | - | - | TRBV7-2 | CASSPRTQGEQFF | TGTGCCAGCAGCCCTCGGACCCAGGGGGAGCAGTTCTTC
TRBJ1-2 | - | TRBD1 | TRBV9 | CASSGPGQGISSNYGYTF | TGTGCCAGCAGCGGTCCGGGACAGGGCATTTCCAGTAACTATGGCTACACCTTC
TRBJ1-3 | - | TRBD1 | TRBV10-1 | CASSERARGLGNTIYF | TGCGCCAGCAGTGAGCGGGCCAGGGGGCTTGGAAACACCATATATTTT
TRBJ1-6 | - | - | TRBV5-5 | CASSPGTHTDNSPLHF | TGTGCCAGCAGCCCGGGGACACATACCGATAATTCACCCCTCCACTTT
TRBJ1-2 | - | TRBD1 | TRBV25-1 | CASSDSKQGVRYGYTF | TGTGCCAGCAGTGACTCGAAACAGGGGGTGAGGTATGGCTACACCTTC
TRBJ2-1 | - | - | TRBV4-2 | CASSHLLQGSSYNEQFF | TGTGCCAGCAGCCACCTACTTCAGGGGAGCTCCTACAATGAGCAGTTCTTC
TRBJ2-5 | - | TRBD2 | TRBV11-2 | CASSLGTNQYF | TGTGCCAGCAGCTTGGGGACTAACCAGTACTTC
TRBJ1-5 | - | - | TRBV29-1 | CSVDSNQPQHF | TGCAGCGTTGATAGTAATCAGCCCCAGCATTTT
TRBJ1-2 | - | - | TRBV14 | CASSQYINYGYTF | TGTGCCAGCAGTCAGTACATAAACTATGGCTACACCTTC
TRBJ2-3 | - | TRBD2 | TRBV5-1 | CASRYGTSGGDTQYF | TGCGCCAGCAGATATGGGACTAGCGGGGGGGATACGCAGTATTTT
TRBJ1-4 | - | TRBD1 | TRBV7-9 | CASSPGTGIRQNEKLFF | TGTGCCAGCAGCCCCGGGACAGGGATCCGTCAGAATGAAAAACTGTTTTTT
TRBJ1-5 | once | - | TRBV7-9 | CASSLDTSNQPQHF | TGTGCCAGCAGCTTAGACACTAGCAATCAGCCCCAGCATTTT
TRBJ1-6 | - | - | TRBV5-1 | CASSSDRYNSPLHF | TGCGCCAGCAGCTCAGACAGGTATAATTCACCCCTCCACTTT
TRBJ2-5 | - | - | TRBV7-9 | CASSPEEYQETQYF | TGTGCCAGCAGCCCTGAGGAGTACCAAGAGACCCAGTACTTC
TRBJ2-2 | - | - | TRBV12-3/TRBV12-4 | CASKQTTGELFF | TGTGCCAGCAAACAGACCACCGGGGAGCTGTTTTTT
TRBJ1-5 | - | - | TRBV6-5 | CAIRQAMNQPQHF | TGTGCCATTCGACAGGCTATGAATCAGCCCCAGCATTTT